Each of the 3 T cell receptor beta chains below was sequenced from the same sample in a study of T cell responses to AZD1222 COVID-19 vaccine. Profiled with immunoSEQ multiplex PCR; TCRdb holds only in-frame clones, not every one. The sample gives 80,000 to 100,000 clones, about 86% of which show up once; 10% is in the top ten. This material consisted of peripheral blood, taken on day 0 of MenACWY control vaccination. The receptors were gathered from an adult in good health.

The chain joins TRBV6-1 to TRBJ1-5; D is possibly TRBD1 (6 bases). Trimming removed 3 bases from V and 6 bases from J, with 12 bases in between. The length of the CDR3 is 14 residues. CDR1 is MNHNS, CDR2 SASEGT, per germline. CDR3 sequence (DNA): TGTGCCAGCAGTGAGGGAGGGGGGCCTCAGCCCCAGCATTTT. Its protein is CASSEGGGPQPQHF.

In its sample, this clone was seen a few times. The genes are TRBV25-1 and TRBJ1-2; D is unresolved. CDR3 length: 13 residues. V was pared by 10 bases and J by 5 bases, with 17 bases between. The germline V gene encodes CDR1 MGHDK and CDR2 SYGVNS. DNA for the CDR3: TGTGCCACCAACTCAGGTTTTGGGTATGGCTACACCTTC. Translating it yields CATNSGFGYGYTF.

As DNA, the CDR3 is TGTGCCAGCAGCGATCGGAGGGATGGAAACACCATATATTTT. It codes for CASSDRRDGNTIYF. The chain employs TRBV6-2 or TRBV6-3 and TRBJ1-3; no firm D call. The germline gives CDR1 MNHEY, CDR2 SVGEGT. V dropped 6 bases and J dropped 3 bases, with 12 bases sitting between them. The CDR3 is made up of 14 amino acids.